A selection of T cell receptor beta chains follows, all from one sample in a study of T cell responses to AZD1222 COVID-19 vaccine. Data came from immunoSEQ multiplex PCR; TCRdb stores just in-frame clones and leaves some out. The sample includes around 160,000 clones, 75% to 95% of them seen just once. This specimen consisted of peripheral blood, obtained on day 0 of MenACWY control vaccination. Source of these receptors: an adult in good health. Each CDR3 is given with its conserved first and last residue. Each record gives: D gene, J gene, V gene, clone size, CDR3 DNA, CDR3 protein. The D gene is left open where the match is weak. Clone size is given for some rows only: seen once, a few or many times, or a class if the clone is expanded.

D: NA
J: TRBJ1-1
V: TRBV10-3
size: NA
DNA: TGTGCCATCAGTGAGCCCCAGGGGAACACTGAAGCTTTCTTT
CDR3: CAISEPQGNTEAFF

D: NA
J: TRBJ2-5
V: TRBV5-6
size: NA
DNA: TGTGCCAGCAGCTTCTTTCGACAGAGCTTGGCCCAGTACTTC
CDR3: CASSFFRQSLAQYF

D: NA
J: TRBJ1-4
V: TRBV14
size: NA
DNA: TGTGCCAGCAGCCACTCCGGGATCACTAATGAAAAACTGTTTTTT
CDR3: CASSHSGITNEKLFF

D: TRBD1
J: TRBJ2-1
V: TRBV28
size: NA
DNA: TGTGCCAGCAGTACAGGGGGCGCGGGTAATGAGCAGTTCTTC
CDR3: CASSTGGAGNEQFF

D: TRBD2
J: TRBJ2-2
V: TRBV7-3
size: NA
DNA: TGTGCCAGCAGCTTAACGGCCGGGACTAGTGGCACCGGGGAGCTGTTTTTT
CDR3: CASSLTAGTSGTGELFF

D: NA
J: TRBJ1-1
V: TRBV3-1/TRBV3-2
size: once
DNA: TGTGCCAGCAGCCATGGTTCGGGGCCGCGGACTGAAGCTTTCTTT
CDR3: CASSHGSGPRTEAFF

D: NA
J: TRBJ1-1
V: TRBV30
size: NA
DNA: TGTGCCTGGACCCCCCGGATTGAAGCTTTCTTT
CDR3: CAWTPRIEAFF

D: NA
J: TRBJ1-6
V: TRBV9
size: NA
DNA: TGTGCCAGCAGCGTAGGGAGCTCCTATAATTCACCCCTCCACTTT
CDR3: CASSVGSSYNSPLHF

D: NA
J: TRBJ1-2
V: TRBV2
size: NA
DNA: TGTGCCAGCAGTGAGGAGTCCTATGGCTACACCTTC
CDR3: CASSEESYGYTF

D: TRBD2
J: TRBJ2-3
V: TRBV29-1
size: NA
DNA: TGCAGCGTTGGGGGGACTAGCGGGGACAGGGATACGCAGTATTTT
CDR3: CSVGGTSGDRDTQYF

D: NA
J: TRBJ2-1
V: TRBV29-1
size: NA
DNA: TGCAGCGTTGAAGAAGGGCAGTTCTTC
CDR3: CSVEEGQFF

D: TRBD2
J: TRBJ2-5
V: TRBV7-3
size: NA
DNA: TGTGCCAGCAGCCTAGGACTAGCGGGAGATCAAGAGACCCAGTACTTC
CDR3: CASSLGLAGDQETQYF

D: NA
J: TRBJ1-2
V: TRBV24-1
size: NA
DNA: TGTGCCACCAGTGATCCTGCGGGGACAAACTATGGCTACACCTTC
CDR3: CATSDPAGTNYGYTF

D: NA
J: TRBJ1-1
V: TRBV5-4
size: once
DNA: TGTGCCAGCAGCTTGGACCGCCGAGTGAACACTGAAGCTTTCTTT
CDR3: CASSLDRRVNTEAFF

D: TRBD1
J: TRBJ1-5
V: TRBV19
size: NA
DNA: TGTGCCAGTAGGACAGGGGTCCAGCCCCAGCATTTT
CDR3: CASRTGVQPQHF

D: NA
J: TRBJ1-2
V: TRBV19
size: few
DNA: TGTGCCAGTACGGAGTCCAGCGGGTACTATGGCTACACCTTC
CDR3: CASTESSGYYGYTF

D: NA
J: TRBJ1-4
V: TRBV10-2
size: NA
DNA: TGCGCCAGCAGCTACGGCTCTAATGTGGGACTGTTTTTT
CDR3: CASSYGSNVGLFF

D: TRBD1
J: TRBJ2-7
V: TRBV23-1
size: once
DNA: TGCGCCAGCAGTCAACCCGCGACAGGGCCCCGCTACGAGCAGTACTTC
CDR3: CASSQPATGPRYEQYF

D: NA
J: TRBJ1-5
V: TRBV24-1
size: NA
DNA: TGTGCCACCAGCCACGGTCGGGTCAATCAGCCCCAGCATTTT
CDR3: CATSHGRVNQPQHF

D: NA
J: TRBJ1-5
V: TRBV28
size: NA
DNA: TGTGCCAGCGGCACCGGGCCCCAGCATTTT
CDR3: CASGTGPQHF

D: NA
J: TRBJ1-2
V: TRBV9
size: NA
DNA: TGTGCCAGCAGCGTAGGGCAAAATGGCTACACCTTC
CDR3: CASSVGQNGYTF

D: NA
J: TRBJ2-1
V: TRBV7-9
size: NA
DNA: TGTGCCAGCAGCCCGGTGGGCCCTTGGGGCAATGAGCAGTTCTTC
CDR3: CASSPVGPWGNEQFF